The 7 T cell receptor beta chains reported below all come from one sample, sequenced in a study of blood T cell repertoires in COVID-19. Produced via immunoSEQ multiplex PCR; TCRdb's table is partial and in-frame only. The table includes hundreds of thousands of clones, 75% to 90% detected once. Sequenced sample: peripheral blood. The receptor set was obtained from a middle-aged man with acute or convalescent COVID-19.

V usage is TRBV2 and J usage is TRBJ2-3, with 7 bases that match TRBD2. Per the germline V gene, CDR1 is SNHLY and CDR2 is FYNNEI. This CDR3 is built from 12 residues. The ends lost 8 bases at V and 5 bases at J; junction bases unmatched: 4. The CDR3 reads CASGGGEDTQYF. The CDR3 DNA sequence: TGTGCCAGCGGGGGAGGGGAAGATACGCAGTATTTT.

V and J are TRBV6-2 or TRBV6-3 and TRBJ1-1; 7 positions agree with TRBD1. The CDR3 sequence is 17 residues long. CDR1 and CDR2 (germline): MNHEY, SVGEGT. Trimming removed 0 bases from V and 0 bases from J; junction bases left unmatched: 7. The CDR3 sequence is CASSYSDRKPLNTEAFF. In DNA form, the CDR3 reads TGTGCCAGCAGTTACTCGGACAGGAAACCTTTGAACACTGAAGCTTTCTTT.

The gene calls are TRBV6-5 and TRBJ1-2; tentative D call: TRBD1 (6 bases). Germline values: CDR1 MNHEY, CDR2 SVGAGI. V gave up 2 bases and J gave up 2 bases, with 9 bases separating them. CDR3 size: 14 residues. The CDR3 DNA sequence: TGTGCCAGCAGTTACAGCCAGGGGAACTATGGCTACACCTTC. Its translation: CASSYSQGNYGYTF.

The chain is built from TRBV5-8 and TRBJ2-3; 8 bases match TRBD2. Germline CDR1 is SGHTS and CDR2 is YDEGEE. The CDR3 is 15 residues long. V was pared by 1 base and J by 4 bases, with 5 bases of the junction left unmatched. Here the CDR3 reads CASSLSGGASDTQYF. CDR3 DNA: TGTGCCAGCAGCTTGTCCGGGGGGGCCTCAGATACGCAGTATTTT. The variable domain in full, completed from reference TRBV5-8 and TRBJ2-3, reads EAGVTQSPTHLIKTRGQQATLRCSPISGHTSVYWYQQALGLGLQFLLWYDEGEERNRGNFPPRFSGRQFPNYSSELNVNALELEDSALYLCASSLSGGASDTQYFGPGTRLTVL.

This chain links TRBV5-4 with TRBJ1-2; the match to TRBD1 covers 9 bases. The J segment lost 5 bases and the V segment lost 0 bases, leaving 11 bases of the junction unmatched. From germline, CDR1 is SGHNT and CDR2 YYREEE (reference sequence). The CDR3 has 17 amino acids. In DNA form, the CDR3 reads TGTGCCAGCAGCTTGGATTTTACGGGACAGGGAGATTATGGCTACACCTTC. Translating gives CASSLDFTGQGDYGYTF.

The J gene is TRBJ1-1, the V gene TRBV2; a weak D match, TRBD1 (5 bases). The germline gives CDR1 SNHLY, CDR2 FYNNEI. The CDR3 has 17 amino acids. With 0 bases removed from V and 3 bases from J, the gap between germline ends came to 17 bases. In DNA, the CDR3 is TGTGCCAGCAGTGAAGCGCGGGGACTCTGGATGGACACTGAAGCTTTCTTT. It specifies CASSEARGLWMDTEAFF.

This clone came up a few times. V gene TRBV5-1 combines with J gene TRBJ1-1; weak D call: TRBD1 (6 bases). Germline-derived CDR1 and CDR2 are SGHRS and YFSETQ. The CDR3 spans 15 residues. The V gene lost 1 base and the J gene lost 3 bases, with 13 bases spanning the gap. The chain's CDR3 is CASSLRPGADTEAFF. In DNA, the CDR3 is TGCGCCAGCAGCTTGCGCCCAGGGGCGGACACTGAAGCTTTCTTT.